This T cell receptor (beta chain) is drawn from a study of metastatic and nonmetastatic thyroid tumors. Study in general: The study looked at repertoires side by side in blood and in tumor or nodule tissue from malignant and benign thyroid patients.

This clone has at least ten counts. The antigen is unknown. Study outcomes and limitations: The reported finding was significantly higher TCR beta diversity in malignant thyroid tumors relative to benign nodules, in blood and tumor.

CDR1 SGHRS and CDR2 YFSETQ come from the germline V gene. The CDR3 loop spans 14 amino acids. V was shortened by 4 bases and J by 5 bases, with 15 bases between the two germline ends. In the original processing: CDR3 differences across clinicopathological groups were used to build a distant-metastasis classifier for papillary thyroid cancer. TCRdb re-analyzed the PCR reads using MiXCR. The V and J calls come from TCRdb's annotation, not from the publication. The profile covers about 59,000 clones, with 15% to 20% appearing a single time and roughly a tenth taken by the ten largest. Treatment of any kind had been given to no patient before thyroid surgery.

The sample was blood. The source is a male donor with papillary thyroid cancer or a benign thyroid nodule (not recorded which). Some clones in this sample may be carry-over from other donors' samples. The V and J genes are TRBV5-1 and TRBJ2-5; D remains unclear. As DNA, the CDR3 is TGCGCCAGCAGCCCCGTCGGCCGGCGGGAGACCCAGTACTTC. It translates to CASSPVGRRETQYF.